Presented here are 22 T cell receptor beta chains from one specimen sequenced in a study of cytomegalovirus exposure and HLA in healthy donors (dated by TCRdb to about 2017). Library prep was done by the immunoSEQ multiplex PCR assay. The multiplex PCR relied on a mix of 60 forward primers for TCR Vbeta segments and 13 reverse primers for TCR Jbeta segments. TCRdb carries this immuneACCESS record with in-frame sequences only. Its versions omit some clonotypes, under half of them owing to an unresolved V gene in the studies checked, with the rest unexplained. The sample data list some 190,000 clones, and about 10% of these were observed just once. Jointly, the top ten make up roughly 1.4% of the sample. The sequencing input was PBMCs. These receptors were taken from a woman under 40 in good health and CMV-seropositive.

This clone was seen a few times. V gene TRBV19 combines with J gene TRBJ2-1; the match to TRBD2 covers 9 bases. The CDR3 extends over 14 amino acids. Trimming at V came to 5 bases and at J to 5 bases, leaving 4 bases not matched to a gene. CDR1 is LNHDA and CDR2 is SQIVND in the germline V gene (reference sequence). CDR3 nucleotide sequence: TGTGCCAGTAGTTGGCGGGAGGGGAACAATGAGCAGTTCTTC. This codes for CASSWREGNNEQFF.

This clone has more than one count but fewer than ten. The chain links TRBV4-2 to TRBJ1-2; D gene ambiguous. This CDR3 contains 19 residues. Germline V CDR1 and CDR2: LGHNA, YNFKEQ. V was shortened by 0 bases and J by 0 bases, with 20 bases between the two germline ends. The CDR3 region has the DNA TGTGCCAGCAGCCAAGACCACCTATCAGCCTCCGGAGCTAACTATGGCTACACCTTC. Translation: CASSQDHLSASGANYGYTF.

This clone was seen only a few times. This chain uses TRBV4-1 with TRBJ1-1; the match to TRBD1 covers 8 bases. From germline, CDR1 is MGHRA and CDR2 YSYEKL. With 10 bases clipped from V and 1 base from J, the junction kept 5 bases outside the gene matches. This CDR3 comprises 13 residues. In nucleotides, the CDR3 is TGCGCCACCAGGACAGGGAGGAACACTGAAGCTTTCTTT. This gives the protein CATRTGRNTEAFF.

This clone was observed a few times. The chain is built from TRBV11-2 and TRBJ2-2; D gene ambiguous. V was clipped by 5 bases and J by 4 bases, with 2 bases between them. The CDR3 extends over 11 amino acids. CDR1 is SGHAT and CDR2 is FQNNGV in the germline V gene. The chain's CDR3 is CASSRTGELFF. For the CDR3, the DNA is TGTGCCAGCAGCCGCACCGGGGAGCTGTTTTTT.

The chain is built from TRBV5-6 and TRBJ2-5; no reliable D call. V dropped 3 bases and J dropped 0 bases, with 24 bases sitting between them. This CDR3 comprises 19 residues. Germline-derived CDR1 and CDR2 are SGHDT and YYEEEE. CDR3 nucleotide sequence: TGTGCCAGCAGCTCCAGCACCCACGGAGCTAGTAGGTACCAAGAGACCCAGTACTTC. Protein: CASSSSTHGASRYQETQYF.

This clone appeared a few times. This chain uses TRBV5-1 with TRBJ1-2, with D perhaps TRBD1 (5 bases). The CDR3 is 17 residues long. Germline V gene data show CDR1 as SGHRS and CDR2 as YFSETQ. Trimming took 4 bases from V and 7 from J, leaving 26 bases between them. The CDR3 reads CASSVTTASGLGTGYTF. The CDR3 DNA follows: TGCGCCAGCAGCGTGACTACCGCTTCGGGACTGGGGACTGGCTACACCTTC. Supplemented by reference TRBV5-1 and TRBJ1-2, the full variable domain reads KAGVTQTPRYLIKTRGQQVTLSCSPISGHRSVSWYQQTPGQGLQFLFEYFSETQRNKGNFPGRFSGRQFSNSRSEMNVSTLELGDSALYLCASSVTTASGLGTGYTFGSGTRLTVV.

The chain combines TRBV12-5 with TRBJ2-7; 10 nucleotides match TRBD1. This CDR3 region has 15 residues. Germline CDR1 is LGHNT and CDR2 is FRNRAP. V was clipped by 1 base and J by 2 bases; unmatched bases: 2. The CDR3 region has the DNA TGTGCTAGTGGTTTGGCAGGGACAGGGGCCTACGAGCAGTACTTC. This sequence encodes CASGLAGTGAYEQYF. Based on the CDR3 plus reference TRBV12-5 and TRBJ2-7, the full variable domain is DARVTQTPRHKVTEMGQEVTMRCQPILGHNTVFWYRQTMMQGLELLAYFRNRAPLDDSGMPKDRFSAEMPDATLATLKIQPSEPRDSAVYFCASGLAGTGAYEQYFGPGTRLTVT.

CDR3 nucleotide sequence: TGTGCCAGTAGTATAGAGCAGGGTAACTATGGCTACACCTTC. Amino acids: CASSIEQGNYGYTF. The V and J genes are TRBV19 and TRBJ1-2; a possible D gene is TRBD1 (5 bases). Per the germline V gene, CDR1 is LNHDA and CDR2 is SQIVND (reference sequence). The CDR3 sequence is 14 residues long. The V gene lost 0 bases and the J gene lost 1 base, with 6 bases spanning the gap.

This clone has more than one count but fewer than ten. V is TRBV27 and J is TRBJ1-1; 8 bases are shared with TRBD1. The CDR3 is made up of 15 amino acids. Germline V gene data show CDR1 as MNHEY and CDR2 as SMNVEV (reference sequence). V trimming: 6 bases; J trimming: 3 bases; junction bases outside the gene matches: 9. CDR3 in DNA: TGTGCCAGCAGGATCCTATCAGGGGGCCACACTGAAGCTTTCTTT. Translated: CASRILSGGHTEAFF.

This clone has a handful of counts. The V gene is TRBV13, the J gene TRBJ2-7, with 14 nucleotides matching TRBD2. From germline, CDR1 is PRHDT and CDR2 FYEKMQ (reference sequence). V gave up 4 bases and J gave up 6 bases; unmatched junction bases: 8. The CDR3 is 16 residues long. Here the CDR3 DNA reads TGTGCCAGCAGCTCCGGGACTAGCGGGAGTCGGGGCGAGCAGTACTTC. This gives the protein CASSSGTSGSRGEQYF.

This clone has only a few counts. The rearrangement joins TRBV27 to TRBJ2-3; unclear D gene. The CDR3 totals 14 residues. Trimming removed 10 bases at V and 2 bases at J, with 16 bases between. Germline V lookup: CDR1 MNHEY, CDR2 SMNVEV (reference sequence). CDR3 region: CATASGLHTDTQYF. The DNA for the CDR3 is TGTGCCACCGCGTCAGGCTTACACACAGATACGCAGTATTTT.

A few counts support this clone. The chain is built from TRBV9 and TRBJ2-2; 12 nucleotides agree with TRBD1. Germline V lookup: CDR1 SGDLS, CDR2 YYNGEE. Trimming at V came to 6 bases and at J to 6 bases, leaving 6 bases not matched to a gene. CDR3 length: 15 amino acids. The CDR3 bases are TGTGCCAGCAATTCGGGACAGGGGGCGCCCGGGGAGCTGTTTTTT. It codes for CASNSGQGAPGELFF. The whole variable domain, remainder taken from reference TRBV9 and TRBJ2-2, is DSGVTQTPKHLITATGQRVTLRCSPRSGDLSVYWYQQSLDQGLQFLIQYYNGEERAKGNILERFSAQQFPDLHSELNLSSLELGDSALYFCASNSGQGAPGELFFGEGSRLTVL.

This chain connects TRBV2 to TRBJ1-1; D is ambiguous. The V gene's germline CDR1 is SNHLY and CDR2 FYNNEI. The CDR3 loop spans 12 amino acids. V lost 2 bases and J 8 bases, leaving 9 bases between the germline ends. Here the CDR3 reads CASSEPRQEAFF. CDR3 coding DNA: TGTGCCAGCAGTGAACCCAGGCAGGAAGCTTTCTTT.

This CDR3 reads CASSFWPSSSSDTQYF. The CDR3 coding sequence is TGTGCCAGCAGCTTTTGGCCTAGCAGCAGTTCAGATACGCAGTATTTT. The chain joins TRBV12-1 to TRBJ2-3; no DNA check was done on the table's D call, TRBD2. TRBV12-1 is given as a pseudogene. The CDR3 spans 16 residues.

This clone has more than one count but fewer than ten. The gene calls are TRBV4-1 and TRBJ2-1; tentative D call: TRBD2 (6 bases). Germline assignment: CDR1 MGHRA and CDR2 YSYEKL. This CDR3 is 13 amino acids long. V gave up 4 bases and J gave up 2 bases, with 6 bases separating them. CDR3 nucleotide sequence: TGCGCCAGCAGCCGGGGGGCCTACAATGAGCAGTTCTTC. This sequence encodes CASSRGAYNEQFF.

This clone turned up a few times. The genes are TRBV7-9 and TRBJ1-1; TRBD1 matches 7 bases. The CDR3 runs 15 residues. CDR1 is SEHNR and CDR2 is FQNEAQ in the germline V gene (reference sequence). V shed 5 bases, J shed 5 bases, and the junction held 11 bases outside the gene matches. The CDR3 reads CASSTTRQGETEAFF. CDR3 sequence (DNA): TGTGCCAGCAGCACGACTCGACAGGGAGAGACTGAAGCTTTCTTT.

A few counts support this clone. The chain recombines TRBV9 with TRBJ2-7; TRBD2 agrees at 11 bases. V lost 0 bases to trimming and J lost 7 bases; unmatched junction nucleotides: 9. CDR1 is SGDLS, CDR2 YYNGEE, per germline. The CDR3 loop spans 16 amino acids. CDR3 amino acids: CASSVGSIAGGLEQYF. CDR3 DNA: TGTGCCAGCAGCGTAGGATCTATAGCGGGAGGGCTTGAGCAGTACTTC.

This clone has more than one count but fewer than ten. The rearrangement uses TRBV5-1 and TRBJ2-1, with D hard to call. Trimming took 3 bases from V and 3 from J, leaving 10 bases between them. The CDR3 totals 14 residues. Germline V CDR1 and CDR2: SGHRS, YFSETQ. The CDR3 spells CASSSLLHYNEQFF. The CDR3 nucleotides read TGCGCCAGCAGCTCCTTACTTCACTACAATGAGCAGTTCTTC.

Turning to this clone: The same CDR3 is also encoded by other DNA sequences in this sample. The chain couples TRBV4-1 to TRBJ1-2; D is possibly TRBD1 (6 bases). CDR1 and CDR2 (germline): MGHRA, YSYEKL. V was pared by 4 bases and J by 4 bases, with 10 bases between. The CDR3 spans 13 residues. Here the CDR3 reads CASSRGGAYGYTF. CDR3 nucleotides: TGCGCCAGCAGCCGTGGGGGGGCCTATGGCTACACCTTC.

This clone occurred a few times. This chain connects TRBV2 to TRBJ2-2, with D possibly TRBD2 on 5 matching bases. Trimming removed 3 bases from V and 3 bases from J, with 11 bases in between. The CDR3 covers 15 residues. Looked up from germline, CDR1 is SNHLY and CDR2 is FYNNEI. CDR3 nucleotide sequence: TGTGCCAGCAGTGAGTGGGGAGTAGACACCGGGGAGCTGTTTTTT. Its translation: CASSEWGVDTGELFF.

This clone was seen a handful of times. CDR3 nucleotide sequence: TGTGCCAGCAGTGAAGGCAGGACTGCGGCCTACGAGCAGTACTTC. Translating gives CASSEGRTAAYEQYF. The chain recombines TRBV6-1 with TRBJ2-7; maybe TRBD2 (5 bases). The CDR3 is made up of 15 amino acids. V was cut by 1 base and J by 2 bases, with 12 bases left in between. CDR1 MNHNS and CDR2 SASEGT come from the germline V gene.

V and J are TRBV2 and TRBJ1-3; the D gene is possibly TRBD1 (5 bases). V lost 9 bases and J lost 0, with 9 bases in between. Germline V lookup: CDR1 SNHLY, CDR2 FYNNEI. This CDR3 is built from 13 residues. In DNA, the CDR3 is TGTGCCAGATCAGGGTCCTCTGGAAACACCATATATTTT. Protein sequence: CARSGSSGNTIYF.